This T cell receptor beta chain was recovered during a study of shared clonotypes between healthy human individuals. Study-wide results and caveats: Relative to clonotypes present in all four donors, those not shared had lower generation probabilities.

Looked up from germline, CDR1 is ENHRY and CDR2 is SYGVKD. V lost 4 bases and J lost 7; bases outside the gene matches: 7. There are 15 residues in the CDR3. At a deep level, the assay was run. Splitting of each subset's genomic DNA was done evenly across several immunoSEQ plates. TCRdb's copy holds only in-frame clones and misses some; the assay was immunoSEQ multiplex PCR. The sample carries 550,000 to 600,000 clones, more than 95% recorded once. Naive-designated CD8 cells lacked CD45RO, were positively enriched for CCR7, and omitted terminally differentiated effector memory CD45RA+ cells. Turning to this clone: What it binds is not known.

The source material was naive CD8+ T cells sorted from blood. This TCR came from a man aged 30-40 years in good health. The chain joins TRBV10-3 to TRBJ2-2, with 9 bases aligning to TRBD1. The CDR3 loop is CAISVYRGRGGELFF. The CDR3 DNA is TGTGCCATCAGTGTTTACAGGGGGCGCGGCGGGGAGCTGTTTTTT.